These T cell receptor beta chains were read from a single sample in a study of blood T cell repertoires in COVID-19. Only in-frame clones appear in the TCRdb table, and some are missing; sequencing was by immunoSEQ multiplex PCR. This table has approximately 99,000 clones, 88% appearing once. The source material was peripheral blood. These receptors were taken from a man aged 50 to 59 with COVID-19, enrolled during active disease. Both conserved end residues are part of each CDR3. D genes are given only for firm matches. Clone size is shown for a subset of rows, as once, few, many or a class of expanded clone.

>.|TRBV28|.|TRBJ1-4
TGTGCCAGCAGTACGAATGGGCCAACTAATGAAAAACTGTTTTTT
CASSTNGPTNEKLFF
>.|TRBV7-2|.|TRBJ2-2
TGTGCCAGCAGCGTCACAGGGATGGACACCGGGGAGCTGTTTTTT
CASSVTGMDTGELFF
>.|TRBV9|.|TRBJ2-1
TGTGCCAGCAGCGTAGTTGCGCACCCCTACAATGAGCAGTTCTTC
CASSVVAHPYNEQFF
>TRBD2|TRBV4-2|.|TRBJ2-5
TGTGCCAGCAGCCAAGAGAGCTCCCGGGAGGGGACCCAGTACTTC
CASSQESSREGTQYF
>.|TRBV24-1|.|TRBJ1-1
TGTGCCACCAGCGCATCAGGGTACACTGAAGCTTTCTTT
CATSASGYTEAFF
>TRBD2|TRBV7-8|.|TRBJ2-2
TGTGCCAGCAGCTTACTAGCGGGGGTAGTAAACACCGGGGAGCTGTTTTTT
CASSLLAGVVNTGELFF
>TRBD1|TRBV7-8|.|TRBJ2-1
TGTGCCAGCAGCTTAGAGACAGGGGCCCTCGATGAGCAGTTCTTC
CASSLETGALDEQFF
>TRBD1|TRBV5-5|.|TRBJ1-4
TGTGCCAGCAGCTTATCCCCCGGACAGGGAAAAGAAAAACTGTTTTTT
CASSLSPGQGKEKLFF
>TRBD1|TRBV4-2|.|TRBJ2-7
TGTGCCAGCAGCCAAGCCCTCGGGACAGACTACGAGCAGTACTTC
CASSQALGTDYEQYF
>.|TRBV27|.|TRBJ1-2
TGTGCCAGCAGTTTTAGCAGGGCCAATGGCTACACCTTC
CASSFSRANGYTF
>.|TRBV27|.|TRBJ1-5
TGTGCCAGCAGTTTAAACAGGTACAATCAGCCCCAGCATTTT
CASSLNRYNQPQHF
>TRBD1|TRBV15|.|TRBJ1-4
TGTGCCACCAGCAGGGACAGGCTTAATGAAAAACTGTTTTTT
CATSRDRLNEKLFF
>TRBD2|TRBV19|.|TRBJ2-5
TGTGCCAGTAGTATAAGCGGGGGCGAGACCCAGTACTTC
CASSISGGETQYF
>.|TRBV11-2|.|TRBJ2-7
TGTGCCAGCAGCTTAGAAGGACAGACCTACGAGCAGTACTTC
CASSLEGQTYEQYF
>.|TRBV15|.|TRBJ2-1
TGTGCCACCAGCAGGGACTCAAACTCCTACAATGAGCAGTTCTTC
CATSRDSNSYNEQFF
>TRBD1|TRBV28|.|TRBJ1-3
TGTGCCAGCAGTACGGGACAGCACTCTGGAAACACCATATATTTT
CASSTGQHSGNTIYF
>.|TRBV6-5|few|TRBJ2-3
TGTGCCACCCGACTCCCGGCGGGGGCCCAGGATACGCAGTATTTT
CATRLPAGAQDTQYF
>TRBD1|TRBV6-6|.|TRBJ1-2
TGTGCCAGCAGTAACAGACAGGGTCCCACCTATGGCTACACCTTC
CASSNRQGPTYGYTF
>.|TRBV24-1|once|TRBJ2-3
TGTGCCACCAGTGATTTTGGCAGGTTCGGCACAGATACGCAGTATTTT
CATSDFGRFGTDTQYF
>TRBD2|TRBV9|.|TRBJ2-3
TGTGCCAGCAGCGTAGAAGGAACTAGCGGGGGCCCCGATACGCAGTATTTT
CASSVEGTSGGPDTQYF
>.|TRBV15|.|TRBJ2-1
TGTGCCACCAGCAGAGTCGGCAGGGCCGGAAATGAGCAGTTCTTC
CATSRVGRAGNEQFF
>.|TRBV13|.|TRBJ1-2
TGTGCCAGCAGCCCGACGGGAGTCTATGGCTACACCTTC
CASSPTGVYGYTF
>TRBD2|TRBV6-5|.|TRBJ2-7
TGTGCCAGCAGTTCGGGACTATTTCGCGAGCAGTACTTC
CASSSGLFREQYF
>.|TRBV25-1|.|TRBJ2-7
TGTGCCAGCAGTGAATTGGGCACCTACGAGCAGTACTTC
CASSELGTYEQYF
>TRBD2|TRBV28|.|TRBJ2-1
TGTGCCAGCAGTCACCAGCCTAGCGGGGGCAATGAGCAGTTCTTC
CASSHQPSGGNEQFF
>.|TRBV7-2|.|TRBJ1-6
TGTGCCAGCAGCTTAGTAGGGGGTAACAGGGTCGATTCACCCCTCCACTTT
CASSLVGGNRVDSPLHF
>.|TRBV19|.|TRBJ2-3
TGTGCCAGTAGTATTGGCACCACAGATACGCAGTATTTT
CASSIGTTDTQYF
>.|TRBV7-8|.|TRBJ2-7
TGTGCCAGCAGCGTGACAGCCTACGAGCAGTACTTC
CASSVTAYEQYF